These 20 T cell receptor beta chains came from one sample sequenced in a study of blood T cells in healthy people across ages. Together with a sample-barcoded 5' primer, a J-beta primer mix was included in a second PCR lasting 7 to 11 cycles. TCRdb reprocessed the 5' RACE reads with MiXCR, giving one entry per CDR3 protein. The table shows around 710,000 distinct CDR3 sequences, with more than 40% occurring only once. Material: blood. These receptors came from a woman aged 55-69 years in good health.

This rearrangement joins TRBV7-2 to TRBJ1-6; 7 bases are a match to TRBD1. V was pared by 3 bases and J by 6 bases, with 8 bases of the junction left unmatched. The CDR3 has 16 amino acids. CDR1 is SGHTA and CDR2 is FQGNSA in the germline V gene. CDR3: CASSFLEGASNSPLHF. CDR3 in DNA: TGTGCCAGCAGCTTCCTTGAGGGGGCAAGTAATTCACCCCTCCACTTT.

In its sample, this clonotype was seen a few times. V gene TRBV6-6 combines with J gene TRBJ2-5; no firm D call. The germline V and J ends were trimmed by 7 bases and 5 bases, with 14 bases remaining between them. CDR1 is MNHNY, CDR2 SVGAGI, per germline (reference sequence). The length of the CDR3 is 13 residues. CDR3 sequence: CASTPPGGETQYF. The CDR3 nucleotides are TGTGCCAGCACCCCCCCGGGCGGCGAGACCCAGTACTTC.

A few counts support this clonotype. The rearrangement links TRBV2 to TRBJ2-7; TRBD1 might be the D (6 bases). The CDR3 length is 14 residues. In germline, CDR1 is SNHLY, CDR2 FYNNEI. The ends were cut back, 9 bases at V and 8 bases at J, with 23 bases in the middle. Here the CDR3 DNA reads TGTGCCAGTATGCCGGGACACCAGTCAAGTAAGCAGTACTTC. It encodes CASMPGHQSSKQYF.

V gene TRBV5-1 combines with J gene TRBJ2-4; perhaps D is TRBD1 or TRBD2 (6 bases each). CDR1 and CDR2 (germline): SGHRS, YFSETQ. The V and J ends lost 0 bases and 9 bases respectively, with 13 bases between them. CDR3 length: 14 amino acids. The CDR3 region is CASSLDKEGGIQYF. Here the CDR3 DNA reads TGCGCCAGCAGCTTGGACAAGGAGGGGGGCATTCAGTACTTC.

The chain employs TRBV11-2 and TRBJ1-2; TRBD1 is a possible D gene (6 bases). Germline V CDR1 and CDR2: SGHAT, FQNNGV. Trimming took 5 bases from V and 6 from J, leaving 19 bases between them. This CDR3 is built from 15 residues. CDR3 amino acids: CASSAQVGGPDGYTF. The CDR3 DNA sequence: TGTGCCAGCAGCGCCCAGGTTGGGGGCCCTGATGGCTACACCTTC.

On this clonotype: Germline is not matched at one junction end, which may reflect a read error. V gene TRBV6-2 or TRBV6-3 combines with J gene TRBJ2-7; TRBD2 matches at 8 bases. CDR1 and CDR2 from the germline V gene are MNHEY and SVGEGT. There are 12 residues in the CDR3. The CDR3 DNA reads TGTGCCAGCATAAGCGGGAGATACGGGCAGTACTTC. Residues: CASISGRYGQYF.

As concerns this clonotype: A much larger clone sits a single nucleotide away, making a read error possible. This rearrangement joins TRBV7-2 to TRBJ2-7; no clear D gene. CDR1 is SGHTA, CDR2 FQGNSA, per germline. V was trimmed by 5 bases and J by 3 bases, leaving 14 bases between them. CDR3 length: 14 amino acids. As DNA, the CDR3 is TGTGCCAGCAGCGTAGAAGACCAAGACTACGAGCAGTACTTC. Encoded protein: CASSVEDQDYEQYF. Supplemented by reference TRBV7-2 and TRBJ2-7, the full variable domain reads GAGVSQSPSNKVTEKGKDVELRCDPISGHTALYWYRQSLGQGLEFLIYFQGNSAPDKSGLPSDRFSAERTGGSVSTLTIQRTQQEDSAVYLCASSVEDQDYEQYFGPGTRLTVT.

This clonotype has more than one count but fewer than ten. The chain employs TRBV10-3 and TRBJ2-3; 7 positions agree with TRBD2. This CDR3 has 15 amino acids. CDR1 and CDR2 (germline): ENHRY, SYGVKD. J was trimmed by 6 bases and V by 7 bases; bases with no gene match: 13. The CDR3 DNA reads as TGTGCCATCACGCCTAGCGGTGGGGGTTCGGATACGCAGTATTTT. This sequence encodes CAITPSGGGSDTQYF.

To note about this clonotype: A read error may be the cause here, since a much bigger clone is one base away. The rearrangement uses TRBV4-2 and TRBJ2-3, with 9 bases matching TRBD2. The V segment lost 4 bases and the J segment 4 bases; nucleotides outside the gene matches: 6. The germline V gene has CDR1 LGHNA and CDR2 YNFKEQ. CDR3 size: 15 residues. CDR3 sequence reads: CASSRDGTSSDTQYF. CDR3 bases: TGTGCCAGCAGCCGGGACGGGACTAGCTCAGATACGCAGTATTTT.

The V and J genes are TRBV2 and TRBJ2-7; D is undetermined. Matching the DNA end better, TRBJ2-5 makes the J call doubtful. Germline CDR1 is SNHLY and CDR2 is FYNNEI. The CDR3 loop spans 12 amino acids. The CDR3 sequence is CASVRLPETQYF. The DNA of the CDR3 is TGTGCCAGCGTTAGGCTCCCCGAGACCCAGTACTTC.

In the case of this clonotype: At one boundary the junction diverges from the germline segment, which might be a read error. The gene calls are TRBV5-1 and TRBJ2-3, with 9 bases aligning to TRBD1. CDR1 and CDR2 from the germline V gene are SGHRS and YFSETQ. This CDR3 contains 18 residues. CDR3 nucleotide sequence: TGCGCCAGCAGCTTGGACCCACCGGGACAGGGAAGCATAGATACGCAGTATTTT. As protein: CASSLDPPGQGSIDTQYF. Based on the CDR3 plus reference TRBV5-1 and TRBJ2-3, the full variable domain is KAGVTQTPRYLIKTRGQQVTLSCSPISGHRSVSWYQQTPGQGLQFLFEYFSETQRNKGNFPGRFSGRQFSNSRSEMNVSTLELGDSALYLCASSLDPPGQGSIDTQYFGPGTRLTVL.

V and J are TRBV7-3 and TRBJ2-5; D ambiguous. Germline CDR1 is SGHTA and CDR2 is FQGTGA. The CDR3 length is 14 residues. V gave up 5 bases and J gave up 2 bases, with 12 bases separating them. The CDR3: CASSPTTKQETQYF. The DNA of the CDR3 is TGTGCCAGCAGCCCCACCACCAAACAAGAGACCCAGTACTTC. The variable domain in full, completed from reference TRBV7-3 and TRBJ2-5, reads GAGVSQTPSNKVTEKGKYVELRCDPISGHTALYWYRQSLGQGPEFLIYFQGTGAADDSGLPNDRFFAVRPEGSVSTLKIQRTERGDSAVYLCASSPTTKQETQYFGPGTRLLVL.

The CDR3 nucleotides are TGTGCCAGCAGCCCCCGGGACAGTTTTGACATTCAGTACTTC. Translating it yields CASSPRDSFDIQYF. The chain recombines TRBV9 with TRBJ2-4; 7 bases are shared with TRBD1. The CDR3 is made up of 14 amino acids. The V gene's germline CDR1 is SGDLS and CDR2 YYNGEE. Unmatched junction bases numbered 9, after V lost 4 bases and J lost 8 bases.

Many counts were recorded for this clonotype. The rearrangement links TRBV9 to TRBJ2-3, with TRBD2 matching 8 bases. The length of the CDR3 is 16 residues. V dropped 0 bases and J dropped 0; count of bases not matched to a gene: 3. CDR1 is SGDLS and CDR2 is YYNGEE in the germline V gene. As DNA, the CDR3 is TGTGCCAGCAGCGTAGTTGCGGGAGGTAGCACAGATACGCAGTATTTT. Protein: CASSVVAGGSTDTQYF.

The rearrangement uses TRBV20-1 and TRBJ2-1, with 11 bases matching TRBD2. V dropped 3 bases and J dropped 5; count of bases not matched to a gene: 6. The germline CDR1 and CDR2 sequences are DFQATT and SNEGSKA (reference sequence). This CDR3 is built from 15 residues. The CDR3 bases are TGCAGTGCTAGCTCGGTAGCGGGAGGGCACAATGAGCAGTTCTTC. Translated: CSASSVAGGHNEQFF.

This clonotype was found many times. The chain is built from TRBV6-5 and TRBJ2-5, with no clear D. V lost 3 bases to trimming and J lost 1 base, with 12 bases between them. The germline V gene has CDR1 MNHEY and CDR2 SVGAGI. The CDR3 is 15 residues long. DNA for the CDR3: TGTGCCAGCAGTTATTCTGGCCGCAGCCAAGAGACCCAGTACTTC. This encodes CASSYSGRSQETQYF.

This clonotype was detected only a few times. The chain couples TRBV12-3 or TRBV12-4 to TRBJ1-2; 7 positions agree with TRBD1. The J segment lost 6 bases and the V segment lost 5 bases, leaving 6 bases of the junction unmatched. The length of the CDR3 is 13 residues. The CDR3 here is CASSVQGSNGYTF. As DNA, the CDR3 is TGTGCCAGCAGTGTACAGGGGAGTAATGGCTACACCTTC.

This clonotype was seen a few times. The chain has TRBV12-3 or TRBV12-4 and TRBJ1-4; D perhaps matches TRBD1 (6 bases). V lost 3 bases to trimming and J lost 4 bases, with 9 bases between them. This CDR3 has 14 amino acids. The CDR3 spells CASSFQGFNEKLFF. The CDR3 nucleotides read TGTGCCAGCAGTTTTCAGGGGTTTAATGAAAAACTGTTTTTT.

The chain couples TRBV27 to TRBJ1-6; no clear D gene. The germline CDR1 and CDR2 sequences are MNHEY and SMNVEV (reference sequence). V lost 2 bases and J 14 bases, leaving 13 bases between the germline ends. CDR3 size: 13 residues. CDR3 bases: TGTGCCAGCAGTTTAACGGTCCACACGGCCCTCCACTTT. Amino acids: CASSLTVHTALHF.

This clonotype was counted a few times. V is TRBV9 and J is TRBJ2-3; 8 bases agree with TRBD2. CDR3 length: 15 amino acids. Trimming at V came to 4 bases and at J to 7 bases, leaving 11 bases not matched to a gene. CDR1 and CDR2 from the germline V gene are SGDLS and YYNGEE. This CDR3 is CASSISGEETYTQYF. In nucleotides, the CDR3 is TGTGCCAGCAGCATTAGCGGGGAGGAAACCTATACGCAGTATTTT.